Listed below are T cell receptor beta chains from one sample, sequenced in a study of blood T cell repertoires in COVID-19. The assay was immunoSEQ multiplex PCR, and TCRdb's table has in-frame clones only and misses some. The table shows around 250,000 clones, with 84% occurring only once. Sequenced: PBMCs or T cells enriched from blood (not recorded which). Every receptor here comes from a man aged 50 to 60 who had recovered from COVID-19. Both conserved end residues are part of each CDR3. The D gene is left open where the match is weak. Rows may omit the clone size; those that give it use once, few, many or a size class.

TGTGCCAGCAGTAACCGGGACAGGGATTTTGAAGCTTTCTTT	CASSNRDRDFEAFF	-	TRBD1	TRBJ1-1	14	TRBV25-1
TGCGCCAGCAGGAAACAGGGTTTGGACACAGATACGCAGTATTTT	CASRKQGLDTDTQYF	-	-	TRBJ2-3	15	TRBV5-1
TGTGCCAGCAGCGTAGGGACTCACCTTAATGAAAAACTGTTTTTT	CASSVGTHLNEKLFF	-	-	TRBJ1-4	15	TRBV9
TGTGCCAGCAGTCCCCGGGACAGCCGTGAAGCTTTCTTT	CASSPRDSREAFF	-	TRBD1	TRBJ1-1	13	TRBV12-3/TRBV12-4
TGTGCCAGCAGCCTGTCGTCTCTGAACACTGAAGCTTTCTTT	CASSLSSLNTEAFF	once	-	TRBJ1-1	14	TRBV3-1/TRBV3-2
TGCAGCGTCCTCCAGGGTGCTGGCTACACCTTC	CSVLQGAGYTF	-	-	TRBJ1-2	11	TRBV29-1
TGTGCCAGCAGTGAAGCGTTACTAGCGGACTCCTACGAGCAGTACTTC	CASSEALLADSYEQYF	-	TRBD2	TRBJ2-7	16	TRBV6-1
TGTGCCAGTAGCACCTCGGGCGGGAGGGATGACTACACCTTC	CASSTSGGRDDYTF	-	-	TRBJ1-2	14	TRBV19
TGTGCCAGCAGCTTCCGGGGAAGCGAGAGCAATCAGCCCCAGCATTTT	CASSFRGSESNQPQHF	-	-	TRBJ1-5	16	TRBV5-5
TGCGCCAGCAGCTTGAGCGCGGGAGAGACCCAGTACTTC	CASSLSAGETQYF	once	-	TRBJ2-5	13	TRBV5-1
TGTGCCAGCAGTCAGCGACGGCGCACAGGGGGCGACTTTCAGCCCCAGCATTTT	CASSQRRRTGGDFQPQHF	many	TRBD1	TRBJ1-5	18	TRBV28
TGTGCCAGCAGCTTCGGACAATCCTACGAGCAGTACTTC	CASSFGQSYEQYF	-	-	TRBJ2-7	13	TRBV7-2
TGTGCCAGCAGCTCACACAGGGGGCAAAACAATGAGCAGTTCTTC	CASSSHRGQNNEQFF	-	TRBD1	TRBJ2-1	15	TRBV7-9
TGCAGCGCCACAACAGGGGTTGACACTGAAGCTTTCTTT	CSATTGVDTEAFF	-	TRBD1	TRBJ1-1	13	TRBV29-1
TGTGCCACCTCACGGACAGGGTCAGACTATGGCTACACCTTC	CATSRTGSDYGYTF	-	TRBD1	TRBJ1-2	14	TRBV15
TGTGCCAGAAGCTTGCGGCGGCAGAATCAGCCCCAGCATTTT	CARSLRRQNQPQHF	few	-	TRBJ1-5	14	TRBV5-3
TGTGCCGGGCGGACAGGGGTAGTCGCCTATAATTCACCCCTCCACTTT	CAGRTGVVAYNSPLHF	-	TRBD1	TRBJ1-6	16	TRBV7-6
TGCAGCGTTGATTGGGCAGGAAGTGAGACCCAGTACTTC	CSVDWAGSETQYF	-	-	TRBJ2-5	13	TRBV29-1
TGCGCCAGCAGCCAAGTAGAACAGCCCAATTCACCCCTCCACTTT	CASSQVEQPNSPLHF	-	-	TRBJ1-6	15	TRBV4-3
TGTGCCAGCAGTTTTCGACAGGGGATCTATGGCTACACCTTC	CASSFRQGIYGYTF	-	TRBD1	TRBJ1-2	14	TRBV6-5
TGTGCCAGCAGCCCCGGGGGACAGGGAGGGGAAAAACTGTTTTTT	CASSPGGQGGEKLFF	-	TRBD1	TRBJ1-4	15	TRBV5-6
TGTGCCAGCAAACTTACCGGGACAGAGGGCTACACCTTC	CASKLTGTEGYTF	once	TRBD1	TRBJ1-2	13	TRBV27
TGTGCCAGCAGGAGCTCATCCTTCATTCAGTACTTC	CASRSSSFIQYF	-	-	TRBJ2-4	12	TRBV28
TGTGCCGGCACCGGGACAGGCCCACTTTTTGGGGCCAACGTCCTGACTTTC	CAGTGTGPLFGANVLTF	-	TRBD1	TRBJ2-6	17	TRBV2
TGTGCCAGCAGTTTATCCGTGACCGGGACAGATAATTCACCCCTCCACTTT	CASSLSVTGTDNSPLHF	-	TRBD1	TRBJ1-6	17	TRBV27
TGTGCCAGCAGCGTAGATGCGGGCCGCTCCTACAATGAGCAGTTCTTC	CASSVDAGRSYNEQFF	-	-	TRBJ2-1	16	TRBV9
TGTGCCAGCAGCTTGGAACTTCTGAACACCGGGGAGCTGTTTTTT	CASSLELLNTGELFF	-	-	TRBJ2-2	15	TRBV5-6
TGCACCAGCAGCCGAGGCGGCCGGCCCTATGGCTACACCTTC	CTSSRGGRPYGYTF	-	-	TRBJ1-2	14	TRBV1
TGTGCCAGCAGTTCTATAGCGGGAGAGCAGAGAGATACGCAGTATTTT	CASSSIAGEQRDTQYF	once	TRBD2	TRBJ2-3	16	TRBV27
TGCGCCAGCAGCCAACCGCGGGGCTTTAAGATGAACACTGAAGCTTTCTTT	CASSQPRGFKMNTEAFF	once	-	TRBJ1-1	17	TRBV4-1
TGTGCCAGCAGTGGAGGGACTCCCTACGAGCAGTACTTC	CASSGGTPYEQYF	few	-	TRBJ2-7	13	TRBV25-1
TGTGCCAGCAGCGCTAACGGGAGGAGAGGTACTGAAGCTTTCTTT	CASSANGRRGTEAFF	-	-	TRBJ1-1	15	TRBV7-3
TGTGCCAGTAGTATTCAGTTAGCGGGAGTCAGCTCCTACAATGAGCAGTTCTTC	CASSIQLAGVSSYNEQFF	-	TRBD2	TRBJ2-1	18	TRBV19
TGTGCCAGCTCAGGTCAGGGGACTGAAGCTTTCTTT	CASSGQGTEAFF	-	-	TRBJ1-1	12	TRBV18
TGTGCCAGCAGCTGGGACAGGGTAAGGAACGAGCAGTACTTC	CASSWDRVRNEQYF	-	TRBD1	TRBJ2-7	14	TRBV5-4
TGTGCCAGCAGTTCCCTCGACACCAACTACGAGCAGTACTTC	CASSSLDTNYEQYF	-	-	TRBJ2-7	14	TRBV27
TGTGCCAGCAGTGAAGAACGGACAGTATCCCACGAGCAGTACTTC	CASSEERTVSHEQYF	-	-	TRBJ2-7	15	TRBV6-1
TGTGCCAGCAGCCCCCGGGACAGGGAGGCCGAAAAACTGTTTTTT	CASSPRDREAEKLFF	-	TRBD1	TRBJ1-4	15	TRBV9
TGCGCCAGCAGCTTGGGCGGGGGCCAGTCCTACGAGCAGTACTTC	CASSLGGGQSYEQYF	-	-	TRBJ2-7	15	TRBV5-1
TGCGCCAGCCGCCTCACCTTACAGGACACCGGGGAGCTGTTTTTT	CASRLTLQDTGELFF	-	-	TRBJ2-2	15	TRBV5-1
TGCGCCAGCAGCTTGGTGCGGGGTGATACGCAGTATTTT	CASSLVRGDTQYF	-	-	TRBJ2-3	13	TRBV5-1
TGTGCCAGCAGCACCCGGGACAGGGCGGAGACCCAGTACTTC	CASSTRDRAETQYF	-	TRBD1	TRBJ2-5	14	TRBV5-4
TGTGCCAGCAGTTACGGAGCGGGGGACCCCTACAATGAGCAGTTCTTC	CASSYGAGDPYNEQFF	-	TRBD2	TRBJ2-1	16	TRBV6-6
TGTGCCAGCTCACCTCAGAACTCTGGAAACACCATATATTTT	CASSPQNSGNTIYF	-	-	TRBJ1-3	14	TRBV18
TGTGCCTGGAGGGGGACAGGGAGTTTTTTGTCCTATGGCTACACCTTC	CAWRGTGSFLSYGYTF	-	TRBD1	TRBJ1-2	16	TRBV30
TGTGCCAGTACCCCCATCCCGGCACGCCTTAGCGAAGCTTTCTTT	CASTPIPARLSEAFF	-	-	TRBJ1-1	15	TRBV19
TGTGCCAGCAGTCCCGGGATAGGGCCCGGGGGCTACACCTTC	CASSPGIGPGGYTF	-	-	TRBJ1-2	14	TRBV2
TGTGCCAGCAGTCGGACAGGGGGCGTTTTATCTTTCTTT	CASSRTGGVLSFF	-	TRBD1	TRBJ1-1	13	TRBV6-5
TGTGCCAGCAGCTTAAAAAGTGGGACTACAGGCTTGAACACTGAAGCTTTCTTT	CASSLKSGTTGLNTEAFF	-	-	TRBJ1-1	18	TRBV7-3
TGTGCCAGTAGCCCCGGGCCGGGAGGGGCTTATGGCTACACCTTC	CASSPGPGGAYGYTF	medium-sized	-	TRBJ1-2	15	TRBV19
TGTGCCATCAGTGATCCCTTAATGAACACTGAAGCTTTCTTT	CAISDPLMNTEAFF	-	-	TRBJ1-1	14	TRBV10-3
TGCGCCAGCAGCCAAGACACAGGGACCTACGAGCAGTACTTC	CASSQDTGTYEQYF	-	-	TRBJ2-7	14	TRBV4-3
TGTGCCAGTAGTATTCAACAGGGACCGAACACTGAAGCTTTCTTT	CASSIQQGPNTEAFF	-	-	TRBJ1-1	15	TRBV19
TGTGCCATCAACCACGAGGGGGCGTCTGGCTACACCTTC	CAINHEGASGYTF	-	TRBD1	TRBJ1-2	13	TRBV10-3
TGTGCCAGTAGTATGGGCCCCCCCTACGAGCAGTACTTC	CASSMGPPYEQYF	-	-	TRBJ2-7	13	TRBV19
TGTGCCAGCGCCAGGGAACCCACCGGGGAGCTGTTTTTT	CASAREPTGELFF	-	-	TRBJ2-2	13	TRBV2